This TCR beta chain was sequenced during a study of cytomegalovirus exposure and HLA in healthy donors. Study findings and constraints: The availability of immune exposure information extended only to CMV serostatus.

A note on this clone: Its antigen is not known.

PCR primers comprised 60 Vbeta and 13 Jbeta primers. TCRdb's copy holds only in-frame clones and misses some; the assay was immunoSEQ multiplex PCR. The sample records 120,000 to 150,000 clones, approximately 79% being singletons. Regarding donors, all were healthy bone marrow donors. This CDR3 region has 16 residues. The germline V gene has CDR1 SGHVS and CDR2 FQNEAQ. V lost 5 bases and J lost 6, with 23 bases in between. The chain employs TRBV7-8 and TRBJ2-7; weak D call: TRBD2 (7 bases). Material: PBMCs. This TCR was sampled from a woman aged 30 to 39 in good health and CMV-seronegative. CDR3 nucleotides: TGTGCCAGCAGCCCTCTAGGAGGGGGGGGGTCTCTCGAGCAGTACTTC. It codes for CASSPLGGGGSLEQYF.